One sample yielded the 19 T cell receptor beta chains listed below, sequenced in a study of cytotoxic CD8 clonotypes in ibrutinib-treated CLL. Profiling relied on immunoSEQ multiplex PCR, and the TCRdb table lists in-frame clones only, not all of them. Of approximately 50,000 clones detected, around 68% appear once; the ten largest clones hold 35% to 55%. This sample comprised PBMCs, obtained after 12 months of ibrutinib treatment. These receptors came from a human donor with chronic lymphocytic leukemia.

The CDR3: CASTPPGDREQYF. The CDR3 bases are TGTGCCAGCACCCCCCCGGGAGATCGCGAGCAGTACTTC. The V and J genes are TRBV6-5 and TRBJ2-7, with D perhaps matching TRBD2 (6 bases). Germline V lookup: CDR1 MNHEY, CDR2 SVGAGI. The V end was cut by 7 bases, the J end by 6 bases, with 16 bases between. This CDR3 spans 13 amino acids.

The gene calls are TRBV29-1 and TRBJ2-1; 14 nucleotides agree with TRBD2. Germline assignment: CDR1 SQVTM and CDR2 ANQGSEA. The trim removed 3 bases at V and 0 bases at J, leaving 13 bases unmatched. The CDR3 spans 20 residues. The DNA of the CDR3 is TGCAGCGTTGAGGGAACAACCGGGACTAGCGGGGGAAGCTCCTACAATGAGCAGTTCTTC. Its translation is CSVEGTTGTSGGSSYNEQFF.

The chain is built from TRBV6-5 and TRBJ2-2; 11 positions match TRBD1. Losses at the gene ends were 1 base for V and 7 bases for J; bases not matched to a gene: 5. Germline CDR1 reads MNHEY; CDR2 reads SVGAGI. The length of the CDR3 is 16 residues. The chain's CDR3 is CASSYWGTGGDGELFF. CDR3 nucleotides: TGTGCCAGCAGTTACTGGGGGACAGGGGGTGACGGGGAGCTGTTTTTT.

The V call is TRBV7-3, the J call TRBJ2-1, with 7 bases aligning to TRBD2. V gave up 5 bases and J gave up 8 bases; unmatched junction bases: 12. CDR1 and CDR2 (germline): SGHTA, FQGTGA. The CDR3 has 15 residues. The CDR3 DNA reads as TGTGCCAGCAGCCCTATGGGGAGGGAGAGGGATGAGCAGTTCTTC. This gives the protein CASSPMGRERDEQFF.

The chain employs TRBV5-4 and TRBJ2-1; TRBD2 matches at 10 bases. This CDR3 is 12 amino acids long. Germline trimming cut 5 bases from V and 14 bases from J; bases unmatched to any gene: 7. The V gene's germline CDR1 is SGHNT and CDR2 YYREEE (reference sequence). Here the CDR3 reads CASRQREGGEFF. The CDR3 DNA reads as TGTGCCAGCAGGCAGCGGGAGGGCGGGGAGTTCTTC.

J is TRBJ2-5 and V is TRBV6-6; 8 bases are a match to TRBD1. The V segment lost 2 bases and the J segment 3 bases; nucleotides outside the gene matches: 2. This CDR3 spans 14 amino acids. CDR1 and CDR2 from the germline V gene are MNHNY and SVGAGI (reference sequence). The CDR3 sequence is CASSYGQGKETQYF. The CDR3 region has the DNA TGTGCCAGCAGTTACGGACAGGGAAAAGAGACCCAGTACTTC.

The chain couples TRBV7-9 to TRBJ2-3; D uncertain. V was clipped by 4 bases and J by 8 bases, with 22 bases between them. CDR1 is SEHNR, CDR2 FQNEAQ, per germline (reference sequence). The CDR3 runs to 16 residues. The CDR3 sequence: CASSWKFGVSSLTQYF. DNA for the CDR3: TGTGCCAGCAGCTGGAAGTTTGGGGTCTCCTCCCTTACGCAGTATTTT.

This clone was detected ten times or more. V gene TRBV7-9 combines with J gene TRBJ1-5; 11 bases match TRBD1. After removal of 5 bases from V and 4 bases from J, the junction contained 10 bases not matched to a gene. CDR3 length: 17 residues. Germline values: CDR1 SEHNR, CDR2 FQNEAQ (reference sequence). DNA of the CDR3: TGTGCCAGCAGCCGATCCACCGGGACAGGGGGTAATCAGCCCCAGCATTTT. It is translated as CASSRSTGTGGNQPQHF.

This sequence joins TRBV19 and TRBJ2-1; tentatively, D is TRBD2 (6 bases). Germline V gene data show CDR1 as LNHDA and CDR2 as SQIVND (reference sequence). This CDR3 comprises 16 residues. V was clipped by 3 bases and J by 0 bases, with 12 bases between them. CDR3 nucleotide sequence: TGTGCCAGTAGTATTGGGGACTCGAGCTCCTACAATGAGCAGTTCTTC. This translates into CASSIGDSSSYNEQFF.

This CDR3 is CASSQRQVYNEQFF. DNA of the CDR3: TGCGCCAGCAGCCAACGACAGGTTTACAATGAGCAGTTCTTC. V and J are TRBV4-3 and TRBJ2-1, with a tentative D call TRBD1 (6 bases). V shed 2 bases and J shed 4 bases, with 9 bases lying between them. The germline CDR1 and CDR2 sequences are LGHNA and YSLEER. The CDR3 extends over 14 amino acids.

The rearrangement uses TRBV5-1 and TRBJ2-2; TRBD1 aligns across 8 bases. V gave up 0 bases and J gave up 2 bases; unmatched junction bases: 6. CDR3 length: 17 amino acids. Germline CDR1 SGHRS, CDR2 YFSETQ. The CDR3 is CASSLVGQGTNTGELFF. The CDR3 region has the DNA TGCGCCAGCAGCTTGGTCGGACAGGGAACAAACACCGGGGAGCTGTTTTTT.

The count of this clone is one. This chain uses TRBV10-3 with TRBJ2-3; 10 bases map to TRBD2. With 8 bases clipped from V and 4 bases from J, the junction kept 12 bases outside the gene matches. Germline V lookup: CDR1 ENHRY, CDR2 SYGVKD. This CDR3 comprises 16 residues. The CDR3 reads CAIAGGTSGNPDTQYF. In DNA, the CDR3 is TGTGCCATCGCAGGAGGTACTAGCGGGAATCCAGATACGCAGTATTTT.

In this sample, this clone turned up once. This sequence joins TRBV7-3 and TRBJ2-2; D may be TRBD1 (5 bases). V dropped 4 bases and J dropped 4 bases, with 13 bases sitting between them. In germline, CDR1 is SGHTA, CDR2 FQGTGA. The CDR3 runs to 15 residues. The CDR3 bases are TGTGCCAGCAGCTCTTCCCAGGGATTCACCGGGGAGCTGTTTTTT. The encoded protein is CASSSSQGFTGELFF.

V is TRBV27 and J is TRBJ2-2; the D is unclear. V was cut by 6 bases and J by 0 bases, with 14 bases left in between. The CDR3 is 16 amino acids. Germline CDR1 is MNHEY and CDR2 is SMNVEV (reference sequence). This CDR3 is CASRAPTFANTGELFF. CDR3 DNA sequence: TGTGCCAGCAGAGCTCCGACGTTCGCGAACACCGGGGAGCTGTTTTTT.

The chain combines TRBV6-6 with TRBJ1-4; D remains unclear. The V and J ends lost 9 bases and 5 bases respectively, with 7 bases between them. CDR3 length: 11 residues. Germline V lookup: CDR1 MNHNY, CDR2 SVGAGI (reference sequence). The DNA of the CDR3 is TGTGCCAGGCCTGAAAATGAAAAACTGTTTTTT. Its protein product is CARPENEKLFF.

The gene calls are TRBV29-1 and TRBJ2-6; D might be TRBD1 (6 bases). CDR1 and CDR2 (germline): SQVTM, ANQGSEA. Trimming took 6 bases from V and 3 from J, leaving 21 bases between them. The CDR3 is 17 amino acids. CDR3 sequence reads: CSVEWVEQGSGANVLTF. CDR3 nucleotide sequence: TGCAGCGTGGAATGGGTAGAACAGGGCAGTGGGGCCAACGTCCTGACTTTC. The complete variable domain, with remaining parts taken from reference TRBV29-1 and TRBJ2-6, reads SAVISQKPSRDICQRGTSLTIQCQVDSQVTMMFWYRQQPGQSLTLIATANQGSEATYESGFVIDKFPISRPNLTFSTLTVSNMSPEDSSIYLCSVEWVEQGSGANVLTFGAGSRLTVL.

The chain employs TRBV12-5 and TRBJ2-1; 8 bases fit TRBD1. V trimming: 1 base; J trimming: 2 bases; junction bases outside the gene matches: 1. Germline CDR1 LGHNT, CDR2 FRNRAP. This CDR3 region has 15 residues. The CDR3 DNA reads as TGTGCTAGTGGTTTGGCAGGGGGCCCCTACAATGAGCAGTTCTTC. The encoded protein is CASGLAGGPYNEQFF.

There are a few counts of this clone. The rearrangement links TRBV11-2 to TRBJ2-7, with 7 bases matching TRBD2. This CDR3 is 15 amino acids long. V lost 1 base, J lost 3 bases, and 6 bases stayed unmatched. From germline, CDR1 is SGHAT and CDR2 FQNNGV. The CDR3 spells CASSLGPGLLYEQYF. The DNA for the CDR3 is TGTGCCAGCAGCTTAGGGCCGGGACTACTCTACGAGCAGTACTTC.

This sequence joins TRBV7-2 and TRBJ1-5; D is unclear. Germline V CDR1 and CDR2: SGHTA, FQGNSA. Trimming left V 1 base short and J 2 bases short, with 3 bases between. This CDR3 is built from 13 residues. The CDR3, as DNA: TGTGCCAGCAGCTTAGATCGCAATCAGCCCCAGCATTTT. Its protein product is CASSLDRNQPQHF.